The 9 T cell receptor beta chains reported below all come from one sample, sequenced in a study of blood T cell repertoires in COVID-19. Only in-frame clones appear in the TCRdb table, and some are missing; sequencing was by immunoSEQ multiplex PCR. The sample shows just over 150,000 clones, 70% to 85% of them seen only once. Sequencing input: peripheral blood. The receptor set was obtained from a woman older than 75 with acute or convalescent COVID-19.

The genes are TRBV4-3 and TRBJ2-7; 8 positions agree with TRBD2. The CDR3 loop spans 16 amino acids. Germline assignment: CDR1 LGHNA and CDR2 YSLEER. The junction had 7 bases not matched to a gene; V was cut back by 3 bases and J by 0 bases. This CDR3 reads CASSQDTTSGSYEQYF. The CDR3 coding sequence is TGCGCCAGCAGCCAGGACACCACTAGCGGCTCCTACGAGCAGTACTTC.

The genes are TRBV19 and TRBJ1-1; TRBD1 aligns across 7 bases. V lost 6 bases, J lost 10 bases, and 11 bases stayed unmatched. The CDR3 is 13 residues long. Germline assignment: CDR1 LNHDA and CDR2 SQIVND (reference sequence). The CDR3 DNA follows: TGTGCCAGTAGCCAGGGGGTAGGTAGGAGAGCTTTCTTT. It yields the protein CASSQGVGRRAFF. Looking up the rest from reference TRBV19 and TRBJ1-1 gives the full variable domain: DGGITQSPKYLFRKEGQNVTLSCEQNLNHDAMYWYRQDPGQGLRLIYYSQIVNDFQKGDIAEGYSVSREKKESFPLTVTSAQKNPTAFYLCASSQGVGRRAFFGQGTRLTVV.

This chain connects TRBV5-1 to TRBJ2-7; D may be TRBD1 (5 bases). The germline CDR1 and CDR2 sequences are SGHRS and YFSETQ. The CDR3 covers 14 residues. Trimming removed 9 bases from V and 3 bases from J, with 19 bases in between. The CDR3 sequence: CATSVGAVNYEQYF. The DNA for the CDR3 is TGCGCCACCTCCGTAGGGGCGGTGAACTACGAGCAGTACTTC.

This clone appeared a single time. The chain recombines TRBV2 with TRBJ2-3; D gene uncertain. V was cut by 6 bases and J by 1 base, with 5 bases left in between. The CDR3 spans 12 residues. Germline V gene lookup returns CDR1 SNHLY and CDR2 FYNNEI. CDR3 residues: CASSVGTDTQYF. The CDR3, as DNA: TGTGCCAGCAGCGTCGGCACAGATACGCAGTATTTT.

The chain joins TRBV19 to TRBJ2-1; D might be TRBD2 (5 bases). Germline V CDR1 and CDR2: LNHDA, SQIVND (reference sequence). The CDR3 totals 14 residues. Trimming shortened V by 3 bases and J by 7 bases, and 13 bases separated the two germline ends. CDR3 coding DNA: TGTGCCAGTAGTATCCGATCCCGAGGGAATGAGCAGTTCTTC. Encoded protein: CASSIRSRGNEQFF.

The chain carries TRBV4-1 and TRBJ2-2; the D is unclear. CDR3 length: 15 residues. From germline, CDR1 is MGHRA and CDR2 YSYEKL. V lost 0 bases, J lost 5 bases, and 10 bases lay in between. The CDR3 DNA reads as TGCGCCAGCAGCCAAGACGGAGATTTAACCGGGGAGCTGTTTTTT. It yields the protein CASSQDGDLTGELFF.

This chain connects TRBV3-1 (or the pseudogene TRBV3-2) to TRBJ1-6; 8 nucleotides agree with TRBD1. Germline CDR1 and CDR2: LGHDT and YNNKEL (reference sequence). V gave up 0 bases and J gave up 14 bases; unmatched junction bases: 6. CDR3 length equals 14 residues. CDR3: CASSQDKDRGTLHF. The CDR3, as DNA: TGTGCCAGCAGCCAAGATAAAGACAGGGGTACCCTCCACTTT.

This clone was counted a single time. The chain links TRBV3-1 (or the pseudogene TRBV3-2) to TRBJ2-1; tentative D call: TRBD2 (5 bases). Germline V gene sequence: CDR1 LGHDT, CDR2 YNNKEL (reference sequence). The CDR3 has 17 amino acids. V was cut by 1 base and J by 7 bases, with 20 bases left in between. The CDR3 nucleotides read TGTGCCAGCAGCCAAGCCTTTCCGGGAAACAGCATTAATGAGCAGTTCTTC. Translated: CASSQAFPGNSINEQFF.

The V gene is TRBV19, the J gene TRBJ2-3; no definite D call. Trimming took 4 bases from V and 4 from J, leaving 3 bases between them. The CDR3 spans 11 residues. From germline, CDR1 is LNHDA and CDR2 SQIVND (reference sequence). The CDR3 sequence: CASSTADTQYF. The CDR3 DNA reads TGTGCCAGTAGTACAGCAGATACGCAGTATTTT.